This T cell receptor (beta chain) was captured in a study of shared clonotypes between healthy human individuals. The CDR3 has 15 residues. CDR1 and CDR2 (germline): MNHNY, SVGAGI (reference sequence). Trimming removed 2 bases from V and 3 bases from J; junction bases left unmatched: 6. Points from the study as a whole: Non-shared clonotypes showed lower generation probabilities than clonotypes common to all four donors. Larger richness was generally estimated for naive than memory subsets. The genetic and exposure-history diversity represented was limited by few donors.

Concerning this clone: Its antigen is undetermined.

Measured with immunoSEQ multiplex PCR; TCRdb has only the in-frame clones, and not every one. Here the sample spans some 2 million clones, about 95% being singletons. Naive CD8 cells were CD45RO-negative, positively selected for CCR7, excluding terminally differentiated effector memory CD45RA+ cells. The rearrangement links TRBV6-6 to TRBJ1-1; 7 positions agree with TRBD1. The TCR sequence derives from a young man in good health. The source material was naive CD8+ T cells sorted from blood. CDR3 nucleotides: TGTGCCAGCAGTTACCACACCACAGGGGACACTGAAGCTTTCTTT. Protein: CASSYHTTGDTEAFF.